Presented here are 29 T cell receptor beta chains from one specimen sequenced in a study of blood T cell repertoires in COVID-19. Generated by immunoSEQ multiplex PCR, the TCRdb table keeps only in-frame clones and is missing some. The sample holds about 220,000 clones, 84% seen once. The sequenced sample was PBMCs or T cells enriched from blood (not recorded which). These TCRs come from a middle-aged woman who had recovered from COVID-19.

CDR3 in DNA: TGTGCCATCAGTGAGTCGATTCAGACGCAGTATTTT. It is translated as CAISESIQTQYF. V is TRBV10-3 and J is TRBJ2-3; D is unresolved. The CDR3 extends over 12 amino acids. V was pared by 0 bases and J by 9 bases, with 7 bases between. Germline V gene data show CDR1 as ENHRY and CDR2 as SYGVKD.

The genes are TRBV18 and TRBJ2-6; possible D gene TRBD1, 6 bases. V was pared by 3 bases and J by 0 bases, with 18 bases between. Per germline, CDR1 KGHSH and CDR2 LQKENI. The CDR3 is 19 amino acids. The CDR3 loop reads CASSPNPTGDYSGANVLTF. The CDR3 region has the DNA TGTGCCAGCTCACCCAACCCGACAGGAGACTACTCTGGGGCCAACGTCCTGACTTTC.

In DNA form, the CDR3 reads TGTGCCAGCAGTGCGAACAGGGGGCGAACCTTCAACACTGAAGCTTTCTTT. It is translated as CASSANRGRTFNTEAFF. This chain joins TRBV27 and TRBJ1-1; 9 nucleotides align to TRBD1. The CDR3 totals 17 residues. The germline V gene encodes CDR1 MNHEY and CDR2 SMNVEV (reference sequence). J was trimmed by 2 bases and V by 5 bases; bases with no gene match: 12.

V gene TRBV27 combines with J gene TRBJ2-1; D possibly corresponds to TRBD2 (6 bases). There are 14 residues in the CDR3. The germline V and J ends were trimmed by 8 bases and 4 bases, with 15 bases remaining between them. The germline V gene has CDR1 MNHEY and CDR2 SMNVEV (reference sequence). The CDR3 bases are TGTGCCAGCGGGTGGGGTAGCGGTTACAATGAGCAGTTCTTC. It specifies CASGWGSGYNEQFF.

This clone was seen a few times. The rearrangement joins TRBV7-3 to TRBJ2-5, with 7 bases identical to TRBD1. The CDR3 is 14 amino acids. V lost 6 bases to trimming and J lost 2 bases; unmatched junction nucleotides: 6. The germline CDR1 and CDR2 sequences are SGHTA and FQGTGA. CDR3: CASSEPGQQETQYF. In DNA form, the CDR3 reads TGTGCCAGCAGTGAGCCGGGACAGCAAGAGACCCAGTACTTC.

CDR3 amino acids: CAWSAGGETQYF. CDR3 bases: TGTGCCTGGAGTGCTGGAGGAGAGACCCAGTACTTC. The rearrangement links TRBV30 to TRBJ2-5; TRBD2 is a possible D gene (5 bases). The CDR3 has 12 residues. Per the germline V gene, CDR1 is GTSNPN and CDR2 is SVGIG (reference sequence). Trimming removed 1 base from V and 4 bases from J, with 7 bases in between.

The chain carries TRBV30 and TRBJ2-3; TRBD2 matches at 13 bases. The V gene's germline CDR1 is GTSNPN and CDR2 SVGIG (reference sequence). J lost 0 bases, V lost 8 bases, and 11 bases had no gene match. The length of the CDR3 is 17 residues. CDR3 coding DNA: TGTGCCGGCCGAGGACTAGCGGGAGCATCTAGCACAGATACGCAGTATTTT. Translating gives CAGRGLAGASSTDTQYF.

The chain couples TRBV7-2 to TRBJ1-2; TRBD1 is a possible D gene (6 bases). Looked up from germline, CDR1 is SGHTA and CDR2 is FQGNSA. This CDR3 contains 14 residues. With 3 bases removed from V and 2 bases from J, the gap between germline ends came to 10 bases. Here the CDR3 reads CASSLTGLNYGYTF. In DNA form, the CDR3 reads TGTGCCAGCAGCTTGACAGGCTTGAACTATGGCTACACCTTC.

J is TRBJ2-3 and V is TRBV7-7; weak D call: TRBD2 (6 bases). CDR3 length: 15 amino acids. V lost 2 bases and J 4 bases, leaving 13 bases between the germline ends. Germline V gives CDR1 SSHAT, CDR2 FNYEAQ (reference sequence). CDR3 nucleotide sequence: TGTGCCAGCAGCTTAACACTAGCCGACGCAGATACGCAGTATTTT. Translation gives CASSLTLADADTQYF.

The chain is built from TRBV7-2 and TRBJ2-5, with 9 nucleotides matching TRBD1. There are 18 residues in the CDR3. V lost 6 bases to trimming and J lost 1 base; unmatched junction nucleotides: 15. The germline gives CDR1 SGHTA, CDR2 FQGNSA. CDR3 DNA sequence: TGTGCCAGCAGACCCGGGACAGGGAGGGCGGGCTTCCAAGAGACCCAGTACTTC. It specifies CASRPGTGRAGFQETQYF.

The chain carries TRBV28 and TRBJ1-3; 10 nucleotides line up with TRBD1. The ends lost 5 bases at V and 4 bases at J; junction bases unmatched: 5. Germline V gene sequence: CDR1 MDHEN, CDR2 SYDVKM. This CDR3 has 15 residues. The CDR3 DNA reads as TGTGCCAGCAGTCCCGGGACAGGGGACGGAAACACCATATATTTT. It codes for CASSPGTGDGNTIYF.

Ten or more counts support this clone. Here the CDR3 DNA reads TGTGCCAGCAGCCAAGGGGGGGGCAATCAGCCCCAGCATTTT. It translates to CASSQGGGNQPQHF. The J gene is TRBJ1-5, the V gene TRBV3-1 (or the pseudogene TRBV3-2); tentative D call: TRBD1 (5 bases). The CDR3 totals 14 residues. The germline V gene has CDR1 LGHDT and CDR2 YNNKEL (reference sequence). Trimming pared 1 base from V and 2 bases from J, leaving 6 bases between.

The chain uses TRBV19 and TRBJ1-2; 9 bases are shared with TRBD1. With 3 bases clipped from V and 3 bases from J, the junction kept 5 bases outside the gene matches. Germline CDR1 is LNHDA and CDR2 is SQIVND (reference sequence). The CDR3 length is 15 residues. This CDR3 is CASSILQGADYGYTF. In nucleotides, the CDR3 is TGTGCCAGTAGTATCCTACAGGGGGCTGACTATGGCTACACCTTC. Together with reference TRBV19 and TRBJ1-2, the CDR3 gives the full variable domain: DGGITQSPKYLFRKEGQNVTLSCEQNLNHDAMYWYRQDPGQGLRLIYYSQIVNDFQKGDIAEGYSVSREKKESFPLTVTSAQKNPTAFYLCASSILQGADYGYTFGSGTRLTVV.

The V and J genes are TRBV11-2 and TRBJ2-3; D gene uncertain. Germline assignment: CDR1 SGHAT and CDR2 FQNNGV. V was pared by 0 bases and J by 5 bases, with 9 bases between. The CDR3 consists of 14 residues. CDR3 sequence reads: CASSLELVIDTQYF. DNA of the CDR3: TGTGCCAGCAGCTTAGAACTCGTCATAGATACGCAGTATTTT.

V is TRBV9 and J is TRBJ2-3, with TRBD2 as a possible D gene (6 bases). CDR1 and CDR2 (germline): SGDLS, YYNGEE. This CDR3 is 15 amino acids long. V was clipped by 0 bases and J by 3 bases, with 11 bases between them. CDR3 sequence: CASSVEAGITDTQYF. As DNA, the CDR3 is TGTGCCAGCAGCGTAGAAGCGGGCATAACAGATACGCAGTATTTT.

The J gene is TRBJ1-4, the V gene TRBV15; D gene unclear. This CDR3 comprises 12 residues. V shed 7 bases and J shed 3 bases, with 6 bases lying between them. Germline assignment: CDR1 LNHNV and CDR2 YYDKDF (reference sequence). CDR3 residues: CATTGPNEKLFF. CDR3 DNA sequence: TGTGCCACCACAGGTCCTAATGAAAAACTGTTTTTT.

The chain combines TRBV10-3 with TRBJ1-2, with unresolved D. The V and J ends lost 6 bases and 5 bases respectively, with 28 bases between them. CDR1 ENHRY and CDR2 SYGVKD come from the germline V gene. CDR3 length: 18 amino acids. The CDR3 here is CAIRGDGRERQASYGYTF. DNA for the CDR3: TGTGCCATCAGGGGTGATGGCCGGGAGAGGCAGGCAAGTTATGGCTACACCTTC.

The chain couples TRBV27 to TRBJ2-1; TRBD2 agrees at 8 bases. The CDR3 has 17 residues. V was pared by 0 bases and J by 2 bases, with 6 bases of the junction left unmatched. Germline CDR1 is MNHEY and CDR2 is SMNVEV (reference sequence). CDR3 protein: CASSLSYPSGPYNEQFF. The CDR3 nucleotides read TGTGCCAGCAGTTTATCGTATCCTAGCGGGCCCTACAATGAGCAGTTCTTC.

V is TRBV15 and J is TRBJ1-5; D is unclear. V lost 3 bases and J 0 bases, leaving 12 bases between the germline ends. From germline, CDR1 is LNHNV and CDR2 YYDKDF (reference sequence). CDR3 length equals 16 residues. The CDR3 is CATSRVTSYSNQPQHF. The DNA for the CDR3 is TGTGCCACCAGCAGGGTGACTTCTTATAGCAATCAGCCCCAGCATTTT. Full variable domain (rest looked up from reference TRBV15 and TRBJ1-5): DAMVIQNPRYQVTQFGKPVTLSCSQTLNHNVMYWYQQKSSQAPKLLFHYYDKDFNNEADTPDNFQSRRPNTSFCFLDIRSPGLGDTAMYLCATSRVTSYSNQPQHFGDGTRLSIL.

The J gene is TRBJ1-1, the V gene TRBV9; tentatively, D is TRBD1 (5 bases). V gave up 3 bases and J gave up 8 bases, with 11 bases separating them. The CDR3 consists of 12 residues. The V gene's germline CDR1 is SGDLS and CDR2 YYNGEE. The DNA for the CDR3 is TGTGCCAGCAGCGCAAGCGGGGGGGAAGCTTTCTTT. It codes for CASSASGGEAFF.

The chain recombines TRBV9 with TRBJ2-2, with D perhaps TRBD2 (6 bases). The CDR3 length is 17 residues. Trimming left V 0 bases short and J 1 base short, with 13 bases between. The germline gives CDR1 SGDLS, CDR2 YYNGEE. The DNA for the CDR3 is TGTGCCAGCAGCGTAGCTCGGGAAGCGGGGAACACCGGGGAGCTGTTTTTT. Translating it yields CASSVAREAGNTGELFF. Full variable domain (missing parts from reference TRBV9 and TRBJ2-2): DSGVTQTPKHLITATGQRVTLRCSPRSGDLSVYWYQQSLDQGLQFLIQYYNGEERAKGNILERFSAQQFPDLHSELNLSSLELGDSALYFCASSVAREAGNTGELFFGEGSRLTVL.

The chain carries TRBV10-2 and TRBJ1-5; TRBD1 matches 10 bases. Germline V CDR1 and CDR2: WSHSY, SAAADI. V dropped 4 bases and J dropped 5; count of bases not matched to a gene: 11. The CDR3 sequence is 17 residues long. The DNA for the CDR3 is TGCGCCAGCAGTGGTCGGGGTGGACAGGGGGGACATCAGCCCCAGCATTTT. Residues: CASSGRGGQGGHQPQHF.

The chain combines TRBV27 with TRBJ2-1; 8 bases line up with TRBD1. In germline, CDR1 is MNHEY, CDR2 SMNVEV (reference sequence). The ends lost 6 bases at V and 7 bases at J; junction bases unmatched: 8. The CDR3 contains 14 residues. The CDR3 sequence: CASSIGTGRNEQFF. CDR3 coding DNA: TGTGCCAGCAGCATCGGGACAGGTCGGAATGAGCAGTTCTTC.

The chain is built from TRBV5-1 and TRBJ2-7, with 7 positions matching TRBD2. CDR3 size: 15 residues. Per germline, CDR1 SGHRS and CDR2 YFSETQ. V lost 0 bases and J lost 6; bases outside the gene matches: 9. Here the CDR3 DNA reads TGCGCCAGCAGCTTGGCCGGGGGGAAACGGAGCGAGCAGTACTTC. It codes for CASSLAGGKRSEQYF.

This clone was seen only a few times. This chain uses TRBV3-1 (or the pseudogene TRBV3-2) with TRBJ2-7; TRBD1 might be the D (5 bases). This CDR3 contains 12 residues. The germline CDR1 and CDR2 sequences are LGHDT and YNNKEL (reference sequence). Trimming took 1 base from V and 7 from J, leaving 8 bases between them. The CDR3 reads CASSQATGEQYF. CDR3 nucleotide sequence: TGTGCCAGCAGCCAAGCTACAGGAGAGCAGTACTTC.

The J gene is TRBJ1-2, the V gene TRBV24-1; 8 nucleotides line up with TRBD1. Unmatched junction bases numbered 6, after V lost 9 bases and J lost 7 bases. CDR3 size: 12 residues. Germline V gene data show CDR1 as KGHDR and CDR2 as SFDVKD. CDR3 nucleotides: TGTGCCACCCAAGGACAGGGAACTGGCTACACCTTC. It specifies CATQGQGTGYTF.

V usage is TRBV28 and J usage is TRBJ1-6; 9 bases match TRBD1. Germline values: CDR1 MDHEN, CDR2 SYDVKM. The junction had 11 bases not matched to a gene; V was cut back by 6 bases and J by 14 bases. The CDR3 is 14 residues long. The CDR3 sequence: CASRNGQGNGALHF. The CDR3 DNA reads TGTGCCAGCAGAAACGGACAGGGGAACGGAGCCCTCCACTTT.

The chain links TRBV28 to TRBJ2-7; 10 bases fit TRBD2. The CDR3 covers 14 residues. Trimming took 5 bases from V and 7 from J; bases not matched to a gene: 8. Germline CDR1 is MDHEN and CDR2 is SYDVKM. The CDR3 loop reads CASSTSGTPGEQYF. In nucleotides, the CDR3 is TGTGCCAGCAGTACTAGCGGGACCCCTGGAGAGCAGTACTTC.

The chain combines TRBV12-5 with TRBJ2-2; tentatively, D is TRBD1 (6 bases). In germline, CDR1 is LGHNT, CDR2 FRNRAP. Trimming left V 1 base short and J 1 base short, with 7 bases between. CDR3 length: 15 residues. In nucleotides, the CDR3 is TGTGCTAGTGGTTTGGACAGGGTGAACACCGGGGAGCTGTTTTTT. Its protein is CASGLDRVNTGELFF.